The present T cell receptor beta chain was sequenced within a study of cytomegalovirus exposure and HLA in healthy donors. Overall study results and limits: The listing of 150 to 200 TCR beta chains classed them as cytomegalovirus-associated. A later analysis reportedly identified an Asian-associated ancestry cluster as carrying fewer N-insertions than the 666-donor mean. Only CMV serostatus was available as immune exposure information. Across HLA loci, a later analysis found differing TCR association rates, with DRB1 most and HLA-C fewest.

With regard to this clone: Its antigen is undetermined.

Amplification used 60 Vbeta primers and 13 Jbeta primers. Measured with immunoSEQ multiplex PCR; TCRdb has only the in-frame clones, and not every one. The profile shows about 130,000 clones, 70% to 80% of them singletons. CDR1 is SEHNR and CDR2 is FQNEAQ in the germline V gene (reference sequence). The CDR3 length is 13 residues. V lost 0 bases and J 6 bases, leaving 8 bases between the germline ends. This clonotype was sampled from a woman aged 60-75 years in good health and CMV-seronegative. This chain joins TRBV7-9 and TRBJ1-2; possible D gene TRBD1, 5 bases. Sequenced: PBMCs. The CDR3, as DNA: TGTGCCAGCAGCTTAGCCAGGGAGGATGGCTACACCTTC. Encoded protein: CASSLAREDGYTF.